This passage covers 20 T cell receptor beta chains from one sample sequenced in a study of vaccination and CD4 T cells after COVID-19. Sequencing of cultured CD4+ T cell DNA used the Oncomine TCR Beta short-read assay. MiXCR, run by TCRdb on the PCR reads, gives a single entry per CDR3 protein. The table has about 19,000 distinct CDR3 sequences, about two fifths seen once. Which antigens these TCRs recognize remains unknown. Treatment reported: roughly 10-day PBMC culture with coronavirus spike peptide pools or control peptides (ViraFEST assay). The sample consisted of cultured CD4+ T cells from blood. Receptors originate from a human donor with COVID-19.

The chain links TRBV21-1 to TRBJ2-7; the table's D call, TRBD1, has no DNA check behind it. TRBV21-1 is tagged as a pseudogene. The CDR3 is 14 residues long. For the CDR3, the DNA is TGTGCCAGCAGCTCCCGAGGGGGTAGCGCCGAGCAGTACTTC. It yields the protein CASSSRGGSAEQYF.

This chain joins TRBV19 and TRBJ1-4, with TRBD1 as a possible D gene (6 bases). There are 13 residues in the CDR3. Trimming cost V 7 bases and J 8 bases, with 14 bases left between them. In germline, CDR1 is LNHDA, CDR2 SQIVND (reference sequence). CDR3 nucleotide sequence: TGTGCCAGTACCAGGGGAATGAGGGAAAAACTGTTTTTT. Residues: CASTRGMREKLFF.

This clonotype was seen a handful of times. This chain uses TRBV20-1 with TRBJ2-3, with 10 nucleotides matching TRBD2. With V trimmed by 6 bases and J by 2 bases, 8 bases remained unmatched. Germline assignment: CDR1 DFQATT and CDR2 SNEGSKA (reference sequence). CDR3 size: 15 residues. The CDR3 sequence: CSAHSGGAVTDTQYF. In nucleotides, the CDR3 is TGCAGTGCACACAGCGGGGGGGCCGTCACAGATACGCAGTATTTT.

The CDR3: CASSLGSRENQPQHF. The CDR3 DNA sequence: TGTGCCAGCAGCTTAGGGAGCAGGGAAAATCAGCCCCAGCATTTT. V is TRBV7-9 and J is TRBJ1-5; D may be TRBD1 (5 bases). This CDR3 contains 15 residues. Germline V gene data show CDR1 as SEHNR and CDR2 as FQNEAQ (reference sequence). The V gene lost 1 base and the J gene lost 4 bases, with 11 bases spanning the gap.

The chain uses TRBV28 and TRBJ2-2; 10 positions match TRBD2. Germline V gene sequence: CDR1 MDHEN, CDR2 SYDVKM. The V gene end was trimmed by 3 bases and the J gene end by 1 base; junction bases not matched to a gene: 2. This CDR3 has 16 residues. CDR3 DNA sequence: TGTGCCAGCAGTTTCCCTAGCGGGGGGAACACCGGGGAGCTGTTTTTT. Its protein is CASSFPSGGNTGELFF.

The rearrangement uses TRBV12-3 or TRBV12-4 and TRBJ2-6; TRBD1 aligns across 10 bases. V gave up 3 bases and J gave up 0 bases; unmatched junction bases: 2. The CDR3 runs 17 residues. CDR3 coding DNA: TGTGCCAGCAGTTTTGGGGACAGGGGCTCTGGGGCCAACGTCCTGACTTTC. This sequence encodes CASSFGDRGSGANVLTF.

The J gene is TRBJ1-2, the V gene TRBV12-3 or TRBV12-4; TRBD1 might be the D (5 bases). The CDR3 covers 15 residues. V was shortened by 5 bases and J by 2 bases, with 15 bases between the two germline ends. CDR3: CASSQTGRGNYGYTF. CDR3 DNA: TGTGCCAGCAGTCAAACAGGACGGGGGAACTATGGCTACACCTTC.

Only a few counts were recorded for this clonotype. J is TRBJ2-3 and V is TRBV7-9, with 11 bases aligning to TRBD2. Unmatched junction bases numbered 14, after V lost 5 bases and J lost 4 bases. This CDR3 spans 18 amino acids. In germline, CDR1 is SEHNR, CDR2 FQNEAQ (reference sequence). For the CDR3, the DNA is TGTGCCAGCAGCCCCGTCCTTACTAGCGGGGGAGCGTCAGATACGCAGTATTTT. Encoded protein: CASSPVLTSGGASDTQYF. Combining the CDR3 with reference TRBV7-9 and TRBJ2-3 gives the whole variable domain DTGVSQNPRHKITKRGQNVTFRCDPISEHNRLYWYRQTLGQGPEFLTYFQNEAQLEKSRLLSDRFSAERPKGSFSTLEIQRTEQGDSAMYLCASSPVLTSGGASDTQYFGPGTRLTVL.

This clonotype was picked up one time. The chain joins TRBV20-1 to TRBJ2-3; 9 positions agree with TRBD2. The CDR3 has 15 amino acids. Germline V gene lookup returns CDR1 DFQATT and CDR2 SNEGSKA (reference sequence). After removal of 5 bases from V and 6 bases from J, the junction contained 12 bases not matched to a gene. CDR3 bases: TGCAGTGCTCAGGGTACGGCGGGGGGGCTGGATACGCAGTATTTT. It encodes CSAQGTAGGLDTQYF.

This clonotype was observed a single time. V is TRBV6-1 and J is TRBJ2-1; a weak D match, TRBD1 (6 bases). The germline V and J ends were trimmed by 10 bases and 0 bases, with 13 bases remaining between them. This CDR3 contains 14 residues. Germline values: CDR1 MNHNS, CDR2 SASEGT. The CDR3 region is CAIDRSLSYNEQFF. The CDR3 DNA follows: TGTGCCATAGACAGGAGTCTCTCCTACAATGAGCAGTTCTTC.

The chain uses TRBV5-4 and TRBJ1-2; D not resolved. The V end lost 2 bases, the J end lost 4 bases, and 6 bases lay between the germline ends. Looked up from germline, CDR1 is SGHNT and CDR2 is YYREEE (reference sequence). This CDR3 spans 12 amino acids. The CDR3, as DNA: TGTGCCAGCAGCTTCAGAACCTATGGCTACACCTTC. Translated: CASSFRTYGYTF.

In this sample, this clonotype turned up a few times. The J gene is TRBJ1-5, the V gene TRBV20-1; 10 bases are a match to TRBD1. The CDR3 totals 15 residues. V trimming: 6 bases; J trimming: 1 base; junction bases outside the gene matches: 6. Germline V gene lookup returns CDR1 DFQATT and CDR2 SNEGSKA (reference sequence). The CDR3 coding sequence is TGCAGTGCCAGGGTGACAGGGGGCAGCAATCAGCCCCAGCATTTT. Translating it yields CSARVTGGSNQPQHF.

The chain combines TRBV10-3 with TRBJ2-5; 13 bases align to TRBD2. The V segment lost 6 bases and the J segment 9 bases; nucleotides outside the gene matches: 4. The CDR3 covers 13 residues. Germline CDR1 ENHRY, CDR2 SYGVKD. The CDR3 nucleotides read TGTGCCATCAGGGGACTAGCGGGGTCGCCCCAGTACTTC. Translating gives CAIRGLAGSPQYF.

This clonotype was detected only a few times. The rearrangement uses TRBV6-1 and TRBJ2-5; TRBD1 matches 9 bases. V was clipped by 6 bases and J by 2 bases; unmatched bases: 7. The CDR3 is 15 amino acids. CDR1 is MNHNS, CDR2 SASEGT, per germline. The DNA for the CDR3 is TGTGCCAGCAGGAGGGAGGACAGGGGTCAAGAGACCCAGTACTTC. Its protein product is CASRREDRGQETQYF.

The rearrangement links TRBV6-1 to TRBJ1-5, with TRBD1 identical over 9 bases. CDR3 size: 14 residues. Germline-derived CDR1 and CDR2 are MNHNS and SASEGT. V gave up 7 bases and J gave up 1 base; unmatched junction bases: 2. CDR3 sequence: CASNDRGSNQPQHF. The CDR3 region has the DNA TGTGCCAGCAACGACAGGGGGAGCAATCAGCCCCAGCATTTT.

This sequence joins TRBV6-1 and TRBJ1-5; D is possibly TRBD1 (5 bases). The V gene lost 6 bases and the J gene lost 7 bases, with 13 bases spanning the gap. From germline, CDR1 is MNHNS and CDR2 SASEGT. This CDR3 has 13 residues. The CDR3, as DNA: TGTGCCAGCAGCGTGGGGGGAGACCAGCCCCAGCATTTT. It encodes CASSVGGDQPQHF.

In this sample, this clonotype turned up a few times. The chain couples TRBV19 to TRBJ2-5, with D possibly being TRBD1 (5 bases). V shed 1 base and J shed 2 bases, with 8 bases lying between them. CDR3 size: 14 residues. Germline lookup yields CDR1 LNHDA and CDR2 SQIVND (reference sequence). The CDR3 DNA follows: TGTGCCAGTAGTATAGTCTCAGGGCAAGAGACCCAGTACTTC. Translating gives CASSIVSGQETQYF.

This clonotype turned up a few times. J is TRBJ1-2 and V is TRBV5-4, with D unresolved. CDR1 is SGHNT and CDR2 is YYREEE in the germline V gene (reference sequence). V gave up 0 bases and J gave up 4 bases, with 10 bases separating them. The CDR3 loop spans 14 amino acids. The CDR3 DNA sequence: TGTGCCAGCAGCTTGGACCCGGGCAGCTATGGCTACACCTTC. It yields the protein CASSLDPGSYGYTF.

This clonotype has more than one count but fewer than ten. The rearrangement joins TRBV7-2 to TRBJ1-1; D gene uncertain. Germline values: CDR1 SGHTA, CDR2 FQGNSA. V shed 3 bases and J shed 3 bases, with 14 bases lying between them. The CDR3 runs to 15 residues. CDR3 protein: CASSLTRRTHTEAFF. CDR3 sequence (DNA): TGTGCCAGCAGCTTGACCCGACGGACGCACACTGAAGCTTTCTTT.

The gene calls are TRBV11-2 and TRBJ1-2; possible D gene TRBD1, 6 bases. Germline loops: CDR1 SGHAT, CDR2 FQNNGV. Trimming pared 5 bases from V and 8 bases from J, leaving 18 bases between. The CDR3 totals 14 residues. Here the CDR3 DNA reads TGTGCCAGCAGCACCCGGGGGGCCTTTGGGGGCTACACCTTC. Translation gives CASSTRGAFGGYTF.